The text below deals with one T cell receptor beta chain. This CDR3 has 13 residues. Germline CDR1 and CDR2: SEHNR and FQNEAQ (reference sequence). Trimming removed 3 bases at V and 2 bases at J, with 8 bases between. This sample is drawn from a study of blood T cell repertoires in COVID-19. Study-wide background: In each case, the material was cDNA or gDNA derived from T cells, B-cell-depleted T cells, or PBMCs.

The study recruited people aged 18 to 89 years across roughly 25 US areas. Which cohort a participant joined came from the clinical history participants gave. Assay: immunoSEQ multiplex PCR; the TCRdb copy retains only in-frame clones and omits some. The sample has roughly 300,000 clones, around 84% seen once. This sequence joins TRBV7-9 and TRBJ2-7, with D unresolved. The receptor's source is a woman younger than 30 who had recovered from COVID-19. The source material was PBMCs or T cells enriched from blood (not recorded which). The CDR3, as DNA: TGTGCCAGCAGCTTTGACAACACCTACGAGCAGTACTTC. Protein: CASSFDNTYEQYF.